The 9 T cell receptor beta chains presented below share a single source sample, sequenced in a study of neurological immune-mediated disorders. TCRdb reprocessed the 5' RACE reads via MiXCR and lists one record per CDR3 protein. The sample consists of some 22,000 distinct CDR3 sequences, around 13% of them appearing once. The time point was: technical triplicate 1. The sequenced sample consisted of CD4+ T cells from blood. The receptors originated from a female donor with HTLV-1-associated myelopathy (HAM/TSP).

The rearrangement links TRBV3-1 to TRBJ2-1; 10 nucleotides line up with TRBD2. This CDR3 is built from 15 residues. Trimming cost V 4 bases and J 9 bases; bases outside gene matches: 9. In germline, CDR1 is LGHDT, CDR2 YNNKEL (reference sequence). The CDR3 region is CASSPGLASGGEQFF. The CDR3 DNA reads TGTGCCAGCAGCCCGGGACTAGCGTCCGGGGGTGAGCAGTTCTTC.

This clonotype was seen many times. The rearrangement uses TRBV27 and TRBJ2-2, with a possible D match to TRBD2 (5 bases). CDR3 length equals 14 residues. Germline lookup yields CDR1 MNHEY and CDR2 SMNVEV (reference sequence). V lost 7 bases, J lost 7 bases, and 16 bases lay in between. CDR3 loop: CASMRERRIGELFF. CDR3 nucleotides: TGTGCCAGCATGAGAGAGAGGAGGATCGGGGAGCTGTTTTTT.

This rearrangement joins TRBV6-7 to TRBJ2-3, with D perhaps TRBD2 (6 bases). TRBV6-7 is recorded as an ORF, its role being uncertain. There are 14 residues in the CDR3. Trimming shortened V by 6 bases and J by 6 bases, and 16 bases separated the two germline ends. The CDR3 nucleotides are TGTGCCAGCAGAAGCCCTCGGGAGTCTGATACGCAGTATTTT. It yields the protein CASRSPRESDTQYF.

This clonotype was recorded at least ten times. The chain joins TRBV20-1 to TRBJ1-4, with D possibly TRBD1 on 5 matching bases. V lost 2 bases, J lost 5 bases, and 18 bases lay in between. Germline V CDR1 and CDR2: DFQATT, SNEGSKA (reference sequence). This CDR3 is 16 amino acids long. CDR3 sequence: CSARPRDGAFNEKLFF. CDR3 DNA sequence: TGCAGTGCTAGACCCCGCGACGGGGCGTTCAATGAAAAACTGTTTTTT.

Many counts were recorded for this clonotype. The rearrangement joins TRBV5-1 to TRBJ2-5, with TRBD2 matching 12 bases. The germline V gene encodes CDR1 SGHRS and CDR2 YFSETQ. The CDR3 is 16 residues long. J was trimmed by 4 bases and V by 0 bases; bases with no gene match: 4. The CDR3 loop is CASSLETSGRLETQYF. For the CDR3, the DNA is TGCGCCAGCAGCTTGGAGACTAGCGGGAGATTAGAGACCCAGTACTTC. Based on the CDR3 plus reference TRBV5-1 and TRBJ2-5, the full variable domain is KAGVTQTPRYLIKTRGQQVTLSCSPISGHRSVSWYQQTPGQGLQFLFEYFSETQRNKGNFPGRFSGRQFSNSRSEMNVSTLELGDSALYLCASSLETSGRLETQYFGPGTRLLVL.

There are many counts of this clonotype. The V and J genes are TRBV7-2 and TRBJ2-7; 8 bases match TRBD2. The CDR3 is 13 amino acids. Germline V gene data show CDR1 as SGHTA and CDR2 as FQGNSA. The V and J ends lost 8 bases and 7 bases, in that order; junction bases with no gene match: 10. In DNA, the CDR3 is TGTGCCAGCGGCCAAGCGGGGGCGCGAGAGCAGTACTTC. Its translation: CASGQAGAREQYF.

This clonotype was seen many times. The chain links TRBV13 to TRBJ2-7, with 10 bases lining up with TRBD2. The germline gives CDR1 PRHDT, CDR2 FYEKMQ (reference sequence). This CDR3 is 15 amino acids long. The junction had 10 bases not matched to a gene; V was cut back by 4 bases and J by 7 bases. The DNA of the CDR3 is TGTGCCAGCAGCTACAGCGGGGGGGCCTGGAATGAGCAGTACTTC. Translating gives CASSYSGGAWNEQYF.

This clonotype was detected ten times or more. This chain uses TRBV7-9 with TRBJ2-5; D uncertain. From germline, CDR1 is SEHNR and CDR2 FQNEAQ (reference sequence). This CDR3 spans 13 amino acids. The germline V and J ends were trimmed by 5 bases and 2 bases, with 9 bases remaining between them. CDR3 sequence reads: CASSTRVQETQYF. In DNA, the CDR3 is TGTGCCAGCAGCACCCGGGTACAAGAGACCCAGTACTTC.

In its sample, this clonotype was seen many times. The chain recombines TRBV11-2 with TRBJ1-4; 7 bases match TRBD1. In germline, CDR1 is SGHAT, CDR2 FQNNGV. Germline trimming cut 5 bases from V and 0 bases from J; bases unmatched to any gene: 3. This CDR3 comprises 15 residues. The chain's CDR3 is CASSKTGTTNEKLFF. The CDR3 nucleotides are TGTGCCAGCAGCAAGACAGGGACAACTAATGAAAAACTGTTTTTT.